This T cell receptor beta chain appears in the sequencing data of a study of blood T cells in healthy people across ages. The germline gives CDR1 ENHRY, CDR2 SYGVKD. The CDR3 loop spans 13 amino acids. With 10 bases clipped from V and 3 bases from J, the junction kept 4 bases outside the gene matches. A second PCR, run for roughly 7 to 12 cycles, used a sample-barcoded 5' primer plus a J-beta primer mix. Each CDR3 protein is one row after TCRdb ran MiXCR on the 5' RACE reads. Of roughly 2 million distinct CDR3 sequences listed, around 50% were seen once; the top ten hold less than 2.5%. The sample taken for sequencing was blood. This TCR derives from a woman between 40 and 55 years old in good health. V is TRBV10-3 and J is TRBJ2-4; TRBD1 agrees at 9 bases. CDR3 in amino acids: CATGQGDKNIQYF. The CDR3, as DNA: TGTGCCACGGGACAGGGAGACAAAAACATTCAGTACTTC.